The present T cell receptor beta chain was sequenced within a study of cytomegalovirus exposure and HLA in healthy donors. Use of 60 Vbeta and 13 Jbeta primers characterized the PCR. Clones were sequenced by immunoSEQ multiplex PCR, and TCRdb holds only the in-frame ones, with some missing. The sample lists 100,000 to 130,000 clones, about 74% occurring once. The sample comprised PBMCs. The sequence came from a woman aged 40 to 50 in good health and CMV-seropositive.

CDR3 sequence: CASSLAEGKQNTEAFF. The CDR3 region has the DNA TGCGCCAGCAGCTTGGCCGAGGGAAAACAGAACACTGAAGCTTTCTTT. The chain is built from TRBV5-1 and TRBJ1-1, with D hard to call. The CDR3 totals 16 residues. In germline, CDR1 is SGHRS, CDR2 YFSETQ. Between the trimmed V and J ends, which lost 0 bases and 1 base, there was a span of 13 bases.